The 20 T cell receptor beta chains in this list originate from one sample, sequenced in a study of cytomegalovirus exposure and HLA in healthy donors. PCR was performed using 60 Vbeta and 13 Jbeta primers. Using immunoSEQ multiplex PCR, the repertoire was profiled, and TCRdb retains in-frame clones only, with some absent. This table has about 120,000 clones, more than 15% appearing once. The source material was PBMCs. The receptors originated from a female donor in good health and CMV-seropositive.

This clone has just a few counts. DNA for the CDR3: TGTGCCAGCGGAAATGGACACCCGAACACTGAAGCTTTCTTT. The encoded protein is CASGNGHPNTEAFF. The V and J genes are TRBV21-1 and TRBJ1-1; TRBD1 was called by the table and not checked on the DNA. TRBV21-1 is termed a pseudogene. This CDR3 comprises 14 residues.

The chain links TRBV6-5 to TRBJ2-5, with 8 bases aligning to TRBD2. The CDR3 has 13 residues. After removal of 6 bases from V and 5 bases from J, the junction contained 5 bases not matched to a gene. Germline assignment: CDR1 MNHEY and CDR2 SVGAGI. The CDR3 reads CASSYLAGETQYF. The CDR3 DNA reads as TGTGCCAGCAGCTATCTAGCGGGTGAGACCCAGTACTTC.

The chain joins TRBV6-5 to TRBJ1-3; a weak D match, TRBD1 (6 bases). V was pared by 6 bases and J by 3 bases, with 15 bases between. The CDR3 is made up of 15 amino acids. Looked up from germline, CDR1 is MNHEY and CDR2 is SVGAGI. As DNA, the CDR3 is TGTGCCAGCAGCTCCGACAGGACGATTGGAAACACCATATATTTT. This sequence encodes CASSSDRTIGNTIYF.

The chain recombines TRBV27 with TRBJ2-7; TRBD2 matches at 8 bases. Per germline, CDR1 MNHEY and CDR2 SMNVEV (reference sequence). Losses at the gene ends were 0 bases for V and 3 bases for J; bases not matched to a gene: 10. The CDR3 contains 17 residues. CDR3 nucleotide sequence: TGTGCCAGCAGTTTATCTCGGGGTAGCGGGGCCTACTACGAGCAGTACTTC. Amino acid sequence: CASSLSRGSGAYYEQYF.

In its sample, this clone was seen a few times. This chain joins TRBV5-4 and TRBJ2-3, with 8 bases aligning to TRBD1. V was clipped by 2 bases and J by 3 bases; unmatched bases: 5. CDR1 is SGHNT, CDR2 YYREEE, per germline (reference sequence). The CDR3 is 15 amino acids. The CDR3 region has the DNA TGTGCCAGCAGCTTACGGACAGGGTTAACAGATACGCAGTATTTT. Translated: CASSLRTGLTDTQYF.

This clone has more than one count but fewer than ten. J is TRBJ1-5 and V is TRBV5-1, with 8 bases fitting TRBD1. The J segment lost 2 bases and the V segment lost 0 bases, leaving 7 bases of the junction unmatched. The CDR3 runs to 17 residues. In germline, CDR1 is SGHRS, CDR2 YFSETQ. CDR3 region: CASSLEPRGQGNQPQHF. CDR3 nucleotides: TGCGCCAGCAGCTTGGAGCCCAGGGGGCAGGGCAATCAGCCCCAGCATTTT.

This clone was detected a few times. This CDR3 is CAWSVPDWISYNEQFF. The CDR3 DNA sequence: TGTGCCTGGAGTGTACCCGACTGGATCTCCTACAATGAGCAGTTCTTC. This chain links TRBV30 with TRBJ2-1; D unclear. Germline-derived CDR1 and CDR2 are GTSNPN and SVGIG (reference sequence). The length of the CDR3 is 16 residues. V was trimmed by 0 bases and J by 0 bases, leaving 12 bases between them.

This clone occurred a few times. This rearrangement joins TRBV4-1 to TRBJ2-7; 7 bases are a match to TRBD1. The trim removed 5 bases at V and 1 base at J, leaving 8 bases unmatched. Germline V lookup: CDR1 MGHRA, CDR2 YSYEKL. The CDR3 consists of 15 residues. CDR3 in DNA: TGCGCCAGCAGCGCCAGGGACAGAAGTTCCTACGAGCAGTACTTC. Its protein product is CASSARDRSSYEQYF.

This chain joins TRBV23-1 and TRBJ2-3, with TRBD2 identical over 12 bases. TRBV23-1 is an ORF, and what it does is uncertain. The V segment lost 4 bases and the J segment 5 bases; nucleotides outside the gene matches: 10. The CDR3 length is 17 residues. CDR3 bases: TGCGCCAGCAGTCCACCGGGACTAGCGGGTTTGGAAGATACGCAGTATTTT. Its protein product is CASSPPGLAGLEDTQYF.

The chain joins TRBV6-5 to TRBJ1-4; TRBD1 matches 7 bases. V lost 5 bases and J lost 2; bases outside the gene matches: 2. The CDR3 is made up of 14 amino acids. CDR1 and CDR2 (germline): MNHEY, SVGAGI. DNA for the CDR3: TGTGCCAGCAGTCCCAGGGGGACTAATGAAAAACTGTTTTTT. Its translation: CASSPRGTNEKLFF.

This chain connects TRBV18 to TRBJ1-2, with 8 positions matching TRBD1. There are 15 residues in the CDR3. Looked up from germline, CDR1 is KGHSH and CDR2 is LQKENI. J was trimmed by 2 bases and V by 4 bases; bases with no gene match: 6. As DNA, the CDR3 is TGTGCCAGCTCACTCCGGGACAGGCCAAACTATGGCTACACCTTC. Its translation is CASSLRDRPNYGYTF.

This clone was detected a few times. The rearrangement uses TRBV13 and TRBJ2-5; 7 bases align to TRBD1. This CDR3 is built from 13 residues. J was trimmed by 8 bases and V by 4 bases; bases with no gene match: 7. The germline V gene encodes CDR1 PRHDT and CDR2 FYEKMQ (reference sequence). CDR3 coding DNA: TGTGCCAGCAGCTCGGGACAGAGTGCCACCCAGTACTTC. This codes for CASSSGQSATQYF.

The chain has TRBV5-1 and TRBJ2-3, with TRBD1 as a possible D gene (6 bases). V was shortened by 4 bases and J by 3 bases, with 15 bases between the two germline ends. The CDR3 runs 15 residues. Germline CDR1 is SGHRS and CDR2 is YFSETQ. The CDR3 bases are TGCGCCAGCAGCCTTGGATCCAGGGGAACAGATACGCAGTATTTT. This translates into CASSLGSRGTDTQYF.

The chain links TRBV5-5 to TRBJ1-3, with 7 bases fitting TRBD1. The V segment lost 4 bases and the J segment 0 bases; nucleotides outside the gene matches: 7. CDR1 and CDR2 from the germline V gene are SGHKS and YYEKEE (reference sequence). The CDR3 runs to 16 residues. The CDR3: CASSRGGQSSGNTIYF. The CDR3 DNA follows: TGTGCCAGCAGCCGAGGGGGACAGAGCTCTGGAAACACCATATATTTT.

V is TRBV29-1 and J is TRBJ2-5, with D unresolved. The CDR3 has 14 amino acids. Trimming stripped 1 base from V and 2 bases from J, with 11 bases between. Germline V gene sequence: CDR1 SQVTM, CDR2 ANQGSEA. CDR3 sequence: CSVEVGLRQETQYF. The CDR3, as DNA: TGCAGCGTTGAAGTTGGGTTGAGGCAAGAGACCCAGTACTTC.

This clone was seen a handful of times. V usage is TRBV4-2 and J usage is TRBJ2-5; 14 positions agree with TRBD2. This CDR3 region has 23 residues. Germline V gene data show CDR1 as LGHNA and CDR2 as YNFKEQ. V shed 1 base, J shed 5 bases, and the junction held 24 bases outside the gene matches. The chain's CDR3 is CASSQAPSRAYWTSGRYGETQYF. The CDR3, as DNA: TGTGCCAGCAGCCAAGCGCCATCCCGGGCATACTGGACTAGCGGGAGGTACGGGGAGACCCAGTACTTC.

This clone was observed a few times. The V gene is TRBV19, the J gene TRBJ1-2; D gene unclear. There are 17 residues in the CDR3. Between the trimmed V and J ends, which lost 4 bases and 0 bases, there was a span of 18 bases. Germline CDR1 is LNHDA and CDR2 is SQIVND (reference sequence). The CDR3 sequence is CASSTRTTSLANYGYTF. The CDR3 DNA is TGTGCCAGTAGTACGAGGACCACTAGCCTAGCTAACTATGGCTACACCTTC.

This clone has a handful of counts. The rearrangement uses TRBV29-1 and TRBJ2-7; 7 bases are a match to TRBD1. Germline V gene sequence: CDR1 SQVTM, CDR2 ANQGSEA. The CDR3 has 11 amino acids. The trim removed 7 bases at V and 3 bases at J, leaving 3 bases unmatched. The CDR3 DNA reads TGCAGCGGAGGGACAGACTACGAGCAGTACTTC. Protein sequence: CSGGTDYEQYF.

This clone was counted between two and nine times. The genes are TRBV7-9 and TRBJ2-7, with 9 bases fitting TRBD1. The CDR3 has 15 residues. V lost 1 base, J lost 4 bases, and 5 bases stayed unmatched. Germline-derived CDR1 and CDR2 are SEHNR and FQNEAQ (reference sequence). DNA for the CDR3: TGTGCCAGCAGCTTAGGGGGGGACAGGGTTTACGAGCAGTACTTC. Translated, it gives CASSLGGDRVYEQYF. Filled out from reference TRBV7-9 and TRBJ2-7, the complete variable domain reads DTGVSQNPRHKITKRGQNVTFRCDPISEHNRLYWYRQTLGQGPEFLTYFQNEAQLEKSRLLSDRFSAERPKGSFSTLEIQRTEQGDSAMYLCASSLGGDRVYEQYFGPGTRLTVT.

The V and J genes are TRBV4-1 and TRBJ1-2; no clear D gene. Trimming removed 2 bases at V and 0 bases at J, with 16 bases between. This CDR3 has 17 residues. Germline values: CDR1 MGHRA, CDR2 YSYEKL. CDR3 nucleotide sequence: TGCGCCAGCAGCCAACCGACCAGCCGCGGGGCTAACTATGGCTACACCTTC. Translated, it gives CASSQPTSRGANYGYTF.